The 18 T cell receptor beta chains listed next were all sequenced from one sample in a study of CD8 T cells in ankylosing spondylitis. General study findings and limits: Ankylosing spondylitis blood appeared to be characterized by a TCR beta motif of roughly eight highly homologous variants.

These receptors have no identified antigens. TCRdb processed the 5' RACE reads anew with MiXCR; each CDR3 protein has one entry. The table shows over 200,000 distinct CDR3 sequences, with 18% occurring only once. The sequencing sample was made of blood, either unsorted or a sorted T cell fraction (not recorded which). Source of these receptors: a male donor with ankylosing spondylitis.

In its sample, this clonotype was seen a few times. This chain uses TRBV6-2 or TRBV6-3 with TRBJ2-3; 12 positions match TRBD2. After removal of 1 base from V and 4 bases from J, the junction contained 12 bases not matched to a gene. This CDR3 comprises 19 residues. In germline, CDR1 is MNHEY, CDR2 SVGEGT. The CDR3 DNA sequence: TGTGCCAGCAGTTACTTTTCTAGCGGGGGGGCCAGTGTGCCAGATACGCAGTATTTT. Its translation is CASSYFSSGGASVPDTQYF.

The table lists this clonotype with a few counts. The gene calls are TRBV7-8 and TRBJ2-3; maybe TRBD2 (5 bases). The germline CDR1 and CDR2 sequences are SGHVS and FQNEAQ. The ends were cut back, 5 bases at V and 7 bases at J, with 10 bases in the middle. The CDR3 spans 12 residues. The CDR3 DNA reads TGTGCCAGCAGCGAGGGAGCGAATACGCAGTATTTT. This codes for CASSEGANTQYF.

There are a few counts of this clonotype. As DNA, the CDR3 is TGTGCCAGCAGGGTGCCGCAACCCAATGAGCAGTTCTTC. Translated: CASRVPQPNEQFF. This chain links TRBV2 with TRBJ2-1; no clear D. This CDR3 contains 13 residues. The germline V gene has CDR1 SNHLY and CDR2 FYNNEI. V lost 6 bases to trimming and J lost 6 bases, with 12 bases between them.

This clonotype was seen repeatedly, ten times or more. The V call is TRBV7-9, the J call TRBJ2-1; TRBD2 might be the D (6 bases). The CDR3 consists of 17 residues. Trimming left V 2 bases short and J 4 bases short, with 18 bases between. Per germline, CDR1 SEHNR and CDR2 FQNEAQ (reference sequence). For the CDR3, the DNA is TGTGCCAGCAGCTTAAGGCGGGGTGTGTCGTCTTACAATGAGCAGTTCTTC. Translation gives CASSLRRGVSSYNEQFF. Full variable domain (rest looked up from reference TRBV7-9 and TRBJ2-1): DTGVSQNPRHKITKRGQNVTFRCDPISEHNRLYWYRQTLGQGPEFLTYFQNEAQLEKSRLLSDRFSAERPKGSFSTLEIQRTEQGDSAMYLCASSLRRGVSSYNEQFFGPGTRLTVL.

V usage is TRBV10-3 and J usage is TRBJ1-2; tentative D call: TRBD1 (6 bases). Looked up from germline, CDR1 is ENHRY and CDR2 is SYGVKD. The CDR3 extends over 15 amino acids. V dropped 3 bases and J dropped 2 bases, with 13 bases sitting between them. DNA of the CDR3: TGTGCCATCAGTGACCCCAGACAGGAGAACTATGGCTACACCTTC. It specifies CAISDPRQENYGYTF.

This clonotype was counted a few times. The V gene is TRBV7-8, the J gene TRBJ2-3; D uncertain. Germline lookup yields CDR1 SGHVS and CDR2 FQNEAQ. V lost 2 bases and J lost 6, with 9 bases in between. The CDR3 is 13 residues long. The CDR3 bases are TGTGCCAGCAGCTTAAGGGTCGACGATACGCAGTATTTT. As protein: CASSLRVDDTQYF.

This chain uses TRBV30 with TRBJ1-5, with unresolved D. The CDR3 sequence is 14 residues long. Germline assignment: CDR1 GTSNPN and CDR2 SVGIG (reference sequence). Trimming pared 1 base from V and 6 bases from J, leaving 13 bases between. DNA for the CDR3: TGTGCCTGGAGTGAACGACATTTACCTCAGCCCCAGCATTTT. Protein sequence: CAWSERHLPQPQHF.

There are a few counts of this clonotype. The chain combines TRBV7-8 with TRBJ2-1; D perhaps matches TRBD1 (5 bases). V dropped 4 bases and J dropped 6 bases, with 19 bases sitting between them. There are 16 residues in the CDR3. CDR1 SGHVS and CDR2 FQNEAQ come from the germline V gene. CDR3 DNA: TGTGCCAGCAGCTCCGGTAAAGGGGCAGGGTTCAATGAGCAGTTCTTC. Translation: CASSSGKGAGFNEQFF.

This clonotype was counted a few times. The chain uses TRBV6-2 or TRBV6-3 and TRBJ2-7; D gene unclear. The V gene lost 6 bases and the J gene lost 3 bases, with 12 bases spanning the gap. This CDR3 has 13 amino acids. The V gene's germline CDR1 is MNHEY and CDR2 SVGEGT. In DNA form, the CDR3 reads TGTGCCAGCAGCCCTACCGAAGTCTACGAGCAGTACTTC. It yields the protein CASSPTEVYEQYF.

The chain uses TRBV4-3 and TRBJ2-1; the D is unclear. The CDR3 consists of 15 residues. The germline CDR1 and CDR2 sequences are LGHNA and YSLEER. Deletions cut 0 bases from V and 7 bases from J, with 13 bases between. This CDR3 is CASSQEDDLLNEQFF. CDR3 sequence (DNA): TGCGCCAGCAGCCAAGAGGACGACCTTTTGAATGAGCAGTTCTTC.

This clonotype showed up many times. The rearrangement uses TRBV7-9 and TRBJ2-7, with TRBD2 as a possible D gene (5 bases). The CDR3 sequence is 13 residues long. V lost 3 bases, J lost 0 bases, and 6 bases lay in between. Germline CDR1 SEHNR, CDR2 FQNEAQ (reference sequence). CDR3 bases: TGTGCCAGCAGCTTGGACTTCTCCTACGAGCAGTACTTC. Translating gives CASSLDFSYEQYF.

This clonotype was counted a few times. The chain has TRBV4-1 and TRBJ1-2; 9 nucleotides line up with TRBD1. V lost 2 bases and J lost 2; bases outside the gene matches: 3. Germline V gives CDR1 MGHRA, CDR2 YSYEKL. The CDR3 runs to 15 residues. CDR3 DNA sequence: TGCGCCAGCAGCCAAACGGGACAGGGAAACTATGGCTACACCTTC. Translation gives CASSQTGQGNYGYTF.

The chain recombines TRBV7-6 with TRBJ2-1; 12 bases agree with TRBD2. J was trimmed by 9 bases and V by 5 bases; bases with no gene match: 11. Germline V gene lookup returns CDR1 SGHVS and CDR2 FNYEAQ. This CDR3 has 16 amino acids. The CDR3 here is CASSPSGGASGREQFF. In DNA form, the CDR3 reads TGTGCCAGCAGCCCTAGCGGGGGGGCTTCAGGACGTGAGCAGTTCTTC.

V and J are TRBV2 and TRBJ2-6, with 7 bases fitting TRBD1. Germline loops: CDR1 SNHLY, CDR2 FYNNEI. This CDR3 region has 18 residues. V shed 4 bases and J 0 bases; nucleotides not matched to a gene: 9. The CDR3 spells CASSGLDRFLSGANVLTF. CDR3 bases: TGTGCCAGCAGTGGATTGGACAGGTTCCTCTCTGGGGCCAACGTCCTGACTTTC.

This chain uses TRBV6-2 or TRBV6-3 with TRBJ1-2; D possibly corresponds to TRBD1 (6 bases). The CDR3 extends over 14 amino acids. V lost 6 bases and J 2 bases, leaving 13 bases between the germline ends. CDR1 MNHEY and CDR2 SVGEGT come from the germline V gene. CDR3 coding DNA: TGTGCCAGCAGCCTACTCGGGACAAACTATGGCTACACCTTC. Translated, it gives CASSLLGTNYGYTF.

The rearrangement uses TRBV4-1 and TRBJ2-7; D call uncertain. Trimming shortened V by 0 bases and J by 3 bases, and 6 bases separated the two germline ends. This CDR3 region has 13 residues. Germline assignment: CDR1 MGHRA and CDR2 YSYEKL. CDR3 protein: CASSQDGNYEQYF. In DNA form, the CDR3 reads TGCGCCAGCAGCCAAGATGGCAACTACGAGCAGTACTTC.

The CDR3 nucleotides are TGTGCCAGCAGTTGGGGCAGGGGCAGCTACGAGCAGTACTTC. This gives the protein CASSWGRGSYEQYF. The chain couples TRBV27 to TRBJ2-7; D is perhaps TRBD1 (6 bases). Germline CDR1 is MNHEY and CDR2 is SMNVEV (reference sequence). This CDR3 comprises 14 residues. Trimming removed 4 bases from V and 3 bases from J, with 13 bases in between.

This chain connects TRBV21-1 to TRBJ2-4; the DNA was not used to check the table's D call, TRBD1. TRBV21-1 is listed as a pseudogene. The CDR3 runs 17 residues. Here the CDR3 reads CASSKCRQGLAKNIQYF. CDR3 nucleotide sequence: TGTGCCAGCAGCAAATGTCGACAGGGACTAGCCAAAAACATTCAGTACTTC.